The source of this T cell receptor (beta chain) is a study of CD8+CD57+ T cells in acquired aplastic anemia. Whole-study context: Sorted CD4+ plus CD8+ cells gave DNA averaging about 3.2 ug.

Study-level points and caveats: Patients shared approximately 30 CD8+ CDR3 sequences with controls. Researchers reported that CD8+ Simpson's diversity was not significantly different in patients versus controls.

The TCR beta profiling, which covered VDJ combination and CDR3 sequence, was carried out using genomic DNA as the template. One entry per CDR3 protein, called by TCRdb with MiXCR from the reads. The sample yields under 350,000 distinct CDR3 sequences, under 60% seen once. Patients who underwent sequencing had shown CD8+CD57+ cell expansion by flow cytometry. Patients had not yet gotten any therapy when their blood was taken for sampling. There are many counts of this clonotype. The antigen is not known. The CDR3 spans 17 residues. Germline V gene sequence: CDR1 LNHNV, CDR2 YYDKDF (reference sequence). V shed 0 bases and J 0 bases; nucleotides not matched to a gene: 7.

The clonotype comes from a human donor with aplastic anemia. The V gene is TRBV15, the J gene TRBJ2-7; TRBD2 aligns across 8 bases. Source material: sorted CD4+, CD8+, or CD8+CD57+ T cells (not recorded which) from PBMCs. Here the CDR3 DNA reads TGTGCCACCAGCAGAGATCGGACTAGCCTGGGCTCCTACGAGCAGTACTTC. Residues: CATSRDRTSLGSYEQYF.